The 23 T cell receptor beta chains presented below share a single source sample, sequenced in a study of tissue T cells after allogeneic stem cell transplantation. The table came from immunoSEQ multiplex PCR; TCRdb's copy has only in-frame clones and leaves some out. The sample lists about 22,000 clones; 69% were seen once. Sequences were obtained from blood. Receptor source: a female BALB/c mouse in good health. The strain's MHC: H2-d.

Turning to this clone: Germline and genes here are mouse. The sequence runs out 1 residue before the end of the CDR3; the remainder is reconstructed from the germline J gene. J is TRBJ1-2 and V is TRBV14; no firm D call. V shed 5 bases and J shed 2 bases, with 7 bases lying between them. Germline V gives CDR1 SGHDT, CDR2 FRDEAV. The CDR3 length is 12 residues. CDR3 amino acids: CASSPQNSDYTF. The part of the CDR3 DNA that was read is TGTGCCAGCAGCCCCCAGAACTCCGACTACACC.

This clone appeared a single time. The gene names given are mouse names. The CDR3 bases that were read are TGTGCCTGGAGCACGGGACAGGGCCAAAACACCTTGTAC. Amino acids: CAWSTGQGQNTLY. The full CDR3 sequence reads CAWSTGQGQNTLYF. The genes are TRBV31 and TRBJ2-4, with 9 bases aligning to TRBD1. The DNA ends 1 residue before the CDR3 does, and the rest of the CDR3 is filled in from the germline J gene. The V segment lost 3 bases and the J segment 3 bases; nucleotides outside the gene matches: 4. Germline CDR1 is GKSSPN and CDR2 is SITVG. The CDR3 length is 14 residues.

In its sample, this clone was seen once. Gene names and germline match the mouse. The read gets to within 1 residue of the CDR3 end, and the germline J gene fills in the rest. The chain combines TRBV1 with TRBJ2-3; D remains unclear. The V gene lost 0 bases and the J gene lost 0 bases, with 13 bases spanning the gap. The germline V gene encodes CDR1 NSQYPW and CDR2 LRSPGD (reference sequence). This CDR3 is 17 amino acids long. The CDR3 bases that were read are TGCACCTGCAGTGCAGATCACGCAGGTTCTAGTGCAGAAACGCTGTAT. Translation: CTCSADHAGSSAETLY. The entire CDR3 protein reads CTCSADHAGSSAETLYF.

This clone was seen only once. Here the gene names and germline are mouse. The read terminates 1 residue ahead of where the CDR3 ends, so the germline J gene completes it. The chain is built from TRBV20 and TRBJ2-3; D gene unclear. Germline V gene lookup returns CDR1 GFQATS and CDR2 STVNSAI. CDR3 length: 14 residues. The V and J ends lost 0 bases and 0 bases respectively, with 7 bases between them. The CDR3 DNA, read in part, is TGTGGTGCTAGGGAGGCTATTAGTGCAGAAACGCTGTAT. This sequence encodes CGAREAISAETLY. The whole CDR3 protein is CGAREAISAETLYF. Full variable domain (remainder filled in from reference TRBV20 and TRBJ2-3): GALVYQYPRRTICKSGTSMRMECQAVGFQATSVAWYRQSPQKTFELIALSTVNSAIKYEQNFTQEKFPISHPNLSFSSMTVLNAYLEDRGLYLCGAREAISAETLYFGSGTRLTVL.

To note about this clone: Gene names denote mouse genes. The CDR3 goes on 1 residue after the read ends, and that part is filled in from the germline J gene. The chain is built from TRBV2 and TRBJ1-1; 7 bases are shared with TRBD1. Germline V CDR1 and CDR2: LGHNA, YSYQKL. The CDR3 length is 13 residues. Trimming at V came to 0 bases and at J to 8 bases, leaving 3 bases not matched to a gene. The CDR3 here is CASSQEGGAEVFF. The CDR3 DNA, read in part, is TGTGCCAGCAGCCAAGAAGGGGGCGCCGAAGTCTTC.

This clone was detected only a few times. Gene names denote mouse genes. The read ends 1 residue before the CDR3 terminus; that terminus is restored from the germline J gene. The chain joins TRBV14 to TRBJ2-7; D call uncertain. Germline CDR1 SGHDT, CDR2 FRDEAV. V shed 1 base and J shed 0 bases, with 8 bases lying between them. This CDR3 is built from 14 residues. The sequenced CDR3 bases are TGTGCCAGCAGTTTCCCAGAGAGCTCCTATGAACAGTAC. Encoded protein: CASSFPESSYEQY. The whole CDR3 is CASSFPESSYEQYF. The whole variable domain, filled in from reference TRBV14 and TRBJ2-7, reads EAGVTQSPRYAVLQEGQAVSFWCDPISGHDTLYWYQQPRDQGPQLLVYFRDEAVIDNSQLPSDRFSAVRPKGTNSTLKIQSAKQGDTATYLCASSFPESSYEQYFGPGTRLTVL.

Remarks on this clone: Gene names and germline match the mouse. The sequenced fragment ends 1 residue before the CDR3 boundary, so the rest is inferred from the germline J gene. The chain recombines TRBV31 with TRBJ2-5; 10 bases map to TRBD1. The CDR3 is made up of 14 amino acids. V trimming: 1 base; J trimming: 7 bases; junction bases outside the gene matches: 5. Germline loops: CDR1 GKSSPN, CDR2 SITVG. Here the CDR3 reads CAWSPRDRGYTQYF. Partial CDR3 DNA: TGTGCCTGGAGTCCCCGGGACAGGGGTTACACCCAGTAC.

Concerning this clone: The listed genes are named as in mouse. Sequencing ends 1 residue short of the CDR3 end; the germline J gene provides the rest. The rearrangement links TRBV29 to TRBJ2-7; 7 bases are shared with TRBD1. There are 13 residues in the CDR3. J gave up 1 base and V 7 bases, and 4 bases lay outside the gene matches. Germline assignment: CDR1 MSHET and CDR2 SYDVDS. The CDR3 sequence: CASTPGQSYEQYF. Incomplete CDR3 DNA: TGTGCTAGCACTCCGGGACAGTCCTATGAACAGTAC.

Regarding this clone: The genes and germline here are from mouse. The CDR3 goes on 1 residue after the read ends, and that part is filled in from the germline J gene. The chain is built from TRBV13-2 and TRBJ2-7, with 11 bases that match TRBD2. With V trimmed by 2 bases and J by 3 bases, 7 bases remained unmatched. CDR1 is NNHNN, CDR2 SYGAGS, per germline (reference sequence). The CDR3 sequence is 16 residues long. This CDR3 is CASGEPGLGALYEQYF. The DNA read from the CDR3 is TGTGCCAGCGGTGAACCGGGACTGGGGGCCCTCTATGAACAGTAC.

About this clone itself: Mouse names are used for the genes. The observed sequence ends 1 residue before the CDR3 terminus, with the missing tail filled in from the germline J gene. V and J are TRBV20 and TRBJ1-2, with 9 bases matching TRBD1. J gave up 2 bases and V 1 base, and 5 bases lay outside the gene matches. This CDR3 spans 15 amino acids. The germline gives CDR1 GFQATS, CDR2 STVNSAI. The chain's CDR3 is CGARVRDRENSDYTF. The sequenced part of the CDR3 DNA is TGTGGTGCTAGGGTCCGGGACAGGGAGAACTCCGACTACACC.

Note on this clone: Here the gene names and germline are mouse. Coverage ceases 1 residue before the CDR3 finishes, and the germline J gene fills in the end. The genes are TRBV13-2 and TRBJ2-3; TRBD2 aligns across 8 bases. From germline, CDR1 is NNHNN and CDR2 SYGAGS (reference sequence). CDR3 length: 13 residues. The trim removed 2 bases at V and 5 bases at J, leaving 1 base unmatched. The CDR3 bases that were read are TGTGCCAGCGGTGACTGGGGGGAAGAAACGCTGTAT. This sequence encodes CASGDWGEETLY. The whole CDR3 reads CASGDWGEETLYF.

On this clone itself: Genes and germline are mouse. CDR3 sequence reads: CASSDRGARAETLYF. The DNA read from the CDR3 is TGTGCCAGCAGTGACAGGGGGGCGAGGGCAGAAACGCTGTAT. The chain recombines TRBV13-1 with TRBJ2-3; D tentatively reads TRBD1 or TRBD2 (7 bases each). The sequence runs out 1 residue before the end of the CDR3; the remainder is reconstructed from the germline J gene. The CDR3 runs 15 residues. From germline, CDR1 is NSHNY and CDR2 SYGAGN. The ends were cut back, 2 bases at V and 3 bases at J, with 13 bases in the middle.

With regard to this clone: All gene names here are mouse names. The CDR3 extends 1 residue past the end of the read, so its final part is completed from the germline J gene. V gene TRBV13-2 combines with J gene TRBJ1-3; 10 bases line up with TRBD1. The V segment lost 4 bases and the J segment 4 bases; nucleotides outside the gene matches: 5. Germline CDR1 and CDR2: NNHNN and SYGAGS (reference sequence). There are 15 residues in the CDR3. CDR3 DNA (partial): TGTGCCAGCGGTCGACAGGGGGCGCTCGGAAATACGCTCTAT. Protein product: CASGRQGALGNTLY. The whole CDR3 protein reads CASGRQGALGNTLYF.

This clone was counted between two and nine times. Mouse gene names and germline throughout. Coverage ceases 1 residue before the CDR3 finishes, and the germline J gene fills in the end. The V call is TRBV20, the J call TRBJ1-3, with D maybe TRBD1 (6 bases). Trimming stripped 6 bases from V and 0 bases from J, with 12 bases between. The germline CDR1 and CDR2 sequences are GFQATS and STVNSAI. The CDR3 is 14 amino acids. The CDR3 region is CGARDINSGNTLYF. The CDR3 DNA, read in part, is TGTGGTGCCCGGGACATAAATTCTGGAAATACGCTCTAT. Full variable domain (outside the CDR3, taken from reference TRBV20 and TRBJ1-3): GALVYQYPRRTICKSGTSMRMECQAVGFQATSVAWYRQSPQKTFELIALSTVNSAIKYEQNFTQEKFPISHPNLSFSSMTVLNAYLEDRGLYLCGARDINSGNTLYFGEGSRLIVV.

This clone has just one count. Germline and genes here are mouse. This CDR3 is CTCSADLGGQNTLYF. Partial CDR3 DNA: TGCACCTGCAGTGCAGATCTGGGGGGGCAAAACACCTTGTAC. The V call is TRBV1, the J call TRBJ2-4; TRBD2 matches 9 bases. The CDR3 end falls 1 residue outside the read, so it is completed with the germline J gene. The germline CDR1 and CDR2 sequences are NSQYPW and LRSPGD (reference sequence). The CDR3 totals 15 residues. V trimming: 0 bases; J trimming: 3 bases; junction bases outside the gene matches: 1.

This clone was found once. The listed genes are named as in mouse. The read gets to within 1 residue of the CDR3 end, and the germline J gene fills in the rest. This chain uses TRBV2 with TRBJ1-6; D ambiguous. TRBJ1-6 has ORF status, its function being uncertain. The V end was cut by 0 bases, the J end by 1 base, with 4 bases between. The CDR3 is made up of 15 amino acids. CDR1 and CDR2 from the germline V gene are LGHNA and YSYQKL. The CDR3 DNA, read in part, is TGTGCCAGCAGCCAAGAGGGATCCTATAATTCGCCCCTCTAC. Its translation is CASSQEGSYNSPLY. The CDR3 in full is CASSQEGSYNSPLYF.

To note about this clone: The gene symbols are mouse symbols. The read finishes 1 residue shy of the CDR3 end, and the germline J gene is used to complete it. The gene calls are TRBV2 and TRBJ2-4, with 8 bases identical to TRBD2. The CDR3 length is 13 residues. The V segment lost 3 bases and the J segment 7 bases; nucleotides outside the gene matches: 3. CDR1 and CDR2 from the germline V gene are LGHNA and YSYQKL. The CDR3 reads CASSQRDWYTLYF. The CDR3 DNA, read in part, is TGTGCCAGCAGCCAGCGGGACTGGTACACCTTGTAC. The entire variable domain, with the rest obtained from reference TRBV2 and TRBJ2-4, is as follows: DPKIIQKPKYLVAVTGSEKILICEQYLGHNAMYWYRQSAKKPLEFMFSYSYQKLMDNQTASSRFQPQSSKKNHLDLQITALKPDDSATYFCASSQRDWYTLYFGAGTRLSVL.

Concerning this clone itself: Gene names denote mouse genes. The read falls 1 residue short of the CDR3 end, and the missing part is taken from the germline J gene. This chain links TRBV19 with TRBJ2-7, with D perhaps TRBD1 (6 bases). The CDR3 extends over 14 amino acids. V lost 1 base and J lost 3, with 11 bases in between. Germline CDR1 FNHDT, CDR2 SITEND (reference sequence). The part of the CDR3 DNA that was read is TGTGCCAGCAGTATACGGGCAGGGGTCTATGAACAGTAC. Translated: CASSIRAGVYEQY. The entire CDR3 reads CASSIRAGVYEQYF.

As regards this clone: Gene names follow the mouse nomenclature. Sequencing ends 1 residue short of the CDR3 end; the germline J gene provides the rest. The chain is built from TRBV15 and TRBJ2-1, with 8 bases fitting TRBD2. With 3 bases clipped from V and 5 bases from J, the junction kept 0 bases outside the gene matches. This CDR3 has 13 amino acids. Per the germline V gene, CDR1 is SGHND and CDR2 is FRSKSL. The CDR3 bases that were read are TGTGCCAGCAGTTTTGGGGGGGATGCTGAGCAGTTC. It translates to CASSFGGDAEQF. The full CDR3 is CASSFGGDAEQFF. The full variable domain, rest sourced from reference TRBV15 and TRBJ2-1, is DAGVTQTPRHEVAEKGQTIILKCEPVSGHNDLFWYRQTKIQGLELLSYFRSKSLMEDGGAFKDRFKAEMLNSSFSTLKIQPTEPKDSAVYLCASSFGGDAEQFFGPGTRLTVL.

A word on this clone: Gene names follow the mouse nomenclature. Sequencing ends 1 residue short of the CDR3 end; the germline J gene provides the rest. The chain uses TRBV4 and TRBJ2-1, with 9 bases aligning to TRBD2. V was clipped by 5 bases and J by 1 base; unmatched bases: 9. This CDR3 region has 17 residues. Germline assignment: CDR1 LGHDT and CDR2 YNNKQL (reference sequence). The CDR3 reads CASSPHLGGWNYAEQFF. CDR3 DNA, as far as it was read: TGTGCCAGCAGCCCACATCTGGGGGGGTGGAACTATGCTGAGCAGTTC.

Points on this clone: Mouse gene names and germline throughout. The read gets to within 1 residue of the CDR3 end, and the germline J gene fills in the rest. The rearrangement uses TRBV29 and TRBJ1-3; D gene uncertain. V lost 4 bases and J lost 0, with 4 bases in between. This CDR3 is built from 13 residues. CDR1 MSHET and CDR2 SYDVDS come from the germline V gene. CDR3 amino acids: CASSSGSGNTLYF. The part of the CDR3 DNA that was read is TGTGCTAGCAGTTCTGGTTCTGGAAATACGCTCTAT.

Comments on this clone: Gene names and germline refer to mouse. Sequencing ends 1 residue short of the CDR3 end; the germline J gene provides the rest. The chain has TRBV19 and TRBJ2-3; 8 bases are a match to TRBD2. This CDR3 is built from 14 residues. The germline gives CDR1 FNHDT, CDR2 SITEND (reference sequence). V was clipped by 5 bases and J by 0 bases; unmatched bases: 2. CDR3 sequence reads: CASRLGASAETLYF. The sequenced CDR3 bases are TGTGCCAGCAGACTGGGGGCTAGTGCAGAAACGCTGTAT. The full variable domain, its missing parts supplied by reference TRBV19 and TRBJ2-3, is GGIITQTPKFLIGQEGQKLTLKCQQNFNHDTMYWYRQDSGKGLRLIYYSITENDLQKGDLSEGYDASREKKSSFSLTVTSAQKNEMAVFLCASRLGASAETLYFGSGTRLTVL.

As regards this clone: Mouse gene names apply. Sequencing ends 1 residue short of the CDR3 end; the germline J gene provides the rest. The chain recombines TRBV4 with TRBJ2-5; D ambiguous. The germline CDR1 and CDR2 sequences are LGHDT and YNNKQL (reference sequence). This CDR3 has 12 amino acids. V lost 4 bases to trimming and J lost 7 bases, with 9 bases between them. The CDR3 bases that were read are TGTGCCAGCAGCTTGAGGGAATACACCCAGTAC. Amino acids: CASSLREYTQY. The entire CDR3 reads CASSLREYTQYF.